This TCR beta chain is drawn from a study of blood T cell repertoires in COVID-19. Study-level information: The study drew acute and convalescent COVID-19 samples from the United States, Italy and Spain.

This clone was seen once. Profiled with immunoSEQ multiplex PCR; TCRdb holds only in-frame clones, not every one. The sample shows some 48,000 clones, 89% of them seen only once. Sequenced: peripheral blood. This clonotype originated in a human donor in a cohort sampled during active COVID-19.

Here the CDR3 DNA reads TGTGCCAGCTCCCAGGGCTCTGGGGCCAACGTCCTGACTTTC. Translating it yields CASSQGSGANVLTF. The chain is built from TRBV18 and TRBJ2-6; perhaps TRBD1 as D (5 bases). CDR1 and CDR2 (germline): KGHSH, LQKENI. This CDR3 is 14 amino acids long. V lost 6 bases and J 0 bases, leaving 6 bases between the germline ends.